The 9 T cell receptor beta chains below all came from one sample that was sequenced in a study of early T cells in non-severe SARS-CoV-2 infection. From the 5' RACE reads, TCRdb called clonotypes with MiXCR, one entry per CDR3 protein. The sample has some 82,000 distinct CDR3 sequences; more than 10% are singletons. This specimen consisted of whole blood, obtained at baseline. These receptors were taken from an adult who was a healthcare worker with PCR-confirmed SARS-CoV-2 infection or an uninfected control (not recorded which).

The chain employs TRBV2 and TRBJ2-3, with D perhaps matching TRBD2 (6 bases). The CDR3 covers 16 residues. V lost 0 bases to trimming and J lost 5 bases, with 15 bases between them. Germline V gene lookup returns CDR1 SNHLY and CDR2 FYNNEI. CDR3: CASSEAVTRRGDTQYF. The CDR3 nucleotides read TGTGCCAGCAGTGAAGCGGTCACCCGGAGGGGAGATACGCAGTATTTT.

The J gene is TRBJ2-4, the V gene TRBV10-3; tentatively, D is TRBD1 (5 bases). V shed 3 bases and J shed 1 base, with 13 bases lying between them. Germline V lookup: CDR1 ENHRY, CDR2 SYGVKD. This CDR3 has 16 residues. CDR3: CAISDLGPGAKNIQYF. In DNA, the CDR3 is TGTGCCATCAGTGATTTGGGGCCCGGGGCCAAAAACATTCAGTACTTC.

The rearrangement joins TRBV10-3 to TRBJ2-4; 8 positions agree with TRBD1. This CDR3 contains 15 residues. The ends lost 2 bases at V and 6 bases at J; junction bases unmatched: 6. The germline V gene has CDR1 ENHRY and CDR2 SYGVKD. Written as DNA, the CDR3 is TGTGCCATCAGTGAGGCGGACAGGGTCGGAAACATTCAGTACTTC. Translated: CAISEADRVGNIQYF.

This clonotype has ten or more counts. The CDR3 is CASSLFGQGTSPLHF. CDR3 DNA sequence: TGCGCCAGCAGCTTGTTCGGACAGGGCACCTCACCCCTCCACTTT. The genes are TRBV5-1 and TRBJ1-6; 8 positions match TRBD1. V was clipped by 1 base and J by 10 bases; unmatched bases: 7. The germline V gene encodes CDR1 SGHRS and CDR2 YFSETQ. The CDR3 covers 15 residues.

The rearrangement uses TRBV19 and TRBJ2-7; 8 nucleotides agree with TRBD2. V lost 5 bases and J lost 6; bases outside the gene matches: 6. Germline CDR1 is LNHDA and CDR2 is SQIVND (reference sequence). CDR3 length: 13 residues. CDR3 region: CASSPGLVAEQYF. In DNA form, the CDR3 reads TGTGCCAGTAGTCCGGGACTAGTCGCCGAGCAGTACTTC.

This chain links TRBV28 with TRBJ1-1; the D is unclear. The germline CDR1 and CDR2 sequences are MDHEN and SYDVKM. V was pared by 3 bases and J by 5 bases, with 10 bases between. CDR3 length: 13 residues. CDR3 in amino acids: CASSFIGRTEAFF. DNA for the CDR3: TGTGCCAGCAGTTTTATAGGTCGAACTGAAGCTTTCTTT.

This clonotype was seen a handful of times. The CDR3 region is CASTSSEGGNEQFF. The DNA for the CDR3 is TGTGCCAGCACCTCCTCTGAGGGAGGCAATGAGCAGTTCTTC. The chain combines TRBV28 with TRBJ2-1, with D tentatively TRBD2 (6 bases). The CDR3 is made up of 14 amino acids. V lost 7 bases to trimming and J lost 6 bases, with 16 bases between them. The germline V gene encodes CDR1 MDHEN and CDR2 SYDVKM.

In nucleotides, the CDR3 is TGTGCCAGCAGCGGGGGGGGACAGGGAAGGTATGAGCAGTTCTTC. Translation gives CASSGGGQGRYEQFF. The V gene is TRBV6-1, the J gene TRBJ2-1, with D perhaps matching TRBD1 (9 bases). V was clipped by 6 bases and J by 8 bases, with 20 bases between them. Germline V lookup: CDR1 MNHNS, CDR2 SASEGT. The CDR3 is 15 residues long.

This clonotype was found a few times. The rearrangement links TRBV20-1 to TRBJ1-3; D unclear. Germline V CDR1 and CDR2: DFQATT, SNEGSKA (reference sequence). The ends were cut back, 3 bases at V and 0 bases at J, with 9 bases in the middle. This CDR3 spans 14 amino acids. CDR3 amino acids: CSASPSSSGNTIYF. In DNA, the CDR3 is TGCAGTGCTAGTCCCAGCAGCTCTGGAAACACCATATATTTT.